One sample yielded the 5 T cell receptor beta chains listed below, sequenced in a study of cytomegalovirus exposure and HLA in healthy donors. PCR used 60 Vbeta primers and 13 Jbeta primers. Only in-frame clones appear in the TCRdb table, and some are missing; sequencing was by immunoSEQ multiplex PCR. The specimen's table records about 200,000 clones. The sequencing sample was made of PBMCs. These receptors were collected from a girl aged 2 to 10 in good health and CMV-seropositive.

In the case of this clone: This specimen includes other DNA sequences encoding the same CDR3. This rearrangement joins TRBV27 to TRBJ1-5; D is ambiguous. This CDR3 spans 15 amino acids. V shed 0 bases and J shed 0 bases, with 6 bases lying between them. Germline V gene sequence: CDR1 MNHEY, CDR2 SMNVEV (reference sequence). In nucleotides, the CDR3 is TGTGCCAGCAGTTTATCCAGTTATAGCAATCAGCCCCAGCATTTT. Protein sequence: CASSLSSYSNQPQHF.

This chain joins TRBV5-8 and TRBJ2-6; 7 bases agree with TRBD1. In germline, CDR1 is SGHTS, CDR2 YDEGEE. This CDR3 has 13 residues. The ends lost 2 bases at V and 12 bases at J; junction bases unmatched: 5. This CDR3 reads CASSLTGDGVLTF. The CDR3 region has the DNA TGTGCCAGCAGCTTAACAGGGGACGGCGTCCTGACTTTC.

The chain recombines TRBV27 with TRBJ2-1, with 7 bases identical to TRBD1. CDR1 is MNHEY, CDR2 SMNVEV, per germline (reference sequence). Trimming took 5 bases from V and 4 from J; bases not matched to a gene: 14. CDR3 size: 17 residues. This CDR3 is CASSQHRGEDAYNEQFF. DNA for the CDR3: TGTGCCAGCAGTCAACACAGGGGAGAAGACGCTTACAATGAGCAGTTCTTC.

The rearrangement joins TRBV6-1 to TRBJ2-7; D might be TRBD1 (8 bases). The V end was cut by 4 bases, the J end by 3 bases, with 16 bases between. Germline CDR1 reads MNHNS; CDR2 reads SASEGT. The CDR3 runs to 15 residues. CDR3 protein: CASSGDRGGLYEQYF. The CDR3 coding sequence is TGTGCCAGCAGTGGAGACAGGGGAGGGCTCTACGAGCAGTACTTC.

The chain recombines TRBV6-5 with TRBJ2-1; D perhaps matches TRBD2 (6 bases). The CDR3 covers 15 residues. Per germline, CDR1 MNHEY and CDR2 SVGAGI. With 8 bases removed from V and 2 bases from J, the gap between germline ends came to 16 bases. Here the CDR3 reads CASSNGGAPYNEQFF. The DNA of the CDR3 is TGTGCCAGCTCGAACGGGGGAGCGCCCTACAATGAGCAGTTCTTC.